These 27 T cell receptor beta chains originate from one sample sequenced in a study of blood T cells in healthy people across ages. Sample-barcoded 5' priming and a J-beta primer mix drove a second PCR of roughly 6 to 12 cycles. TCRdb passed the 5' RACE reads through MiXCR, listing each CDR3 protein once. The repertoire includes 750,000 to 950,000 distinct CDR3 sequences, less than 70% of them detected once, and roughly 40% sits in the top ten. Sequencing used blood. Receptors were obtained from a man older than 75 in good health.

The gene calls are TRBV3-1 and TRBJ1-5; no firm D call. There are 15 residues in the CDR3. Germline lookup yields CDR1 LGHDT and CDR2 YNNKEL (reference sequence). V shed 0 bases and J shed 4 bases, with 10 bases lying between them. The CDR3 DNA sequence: TGTGCCAGCAGCCAAGAGGCAGGACGGAATCAGCCCCAGCATTTT. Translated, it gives CASSQEAGRNQPQHF. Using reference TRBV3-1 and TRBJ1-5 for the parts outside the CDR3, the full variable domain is DTAVSQTPKYLVTQMGNDKSIKCEQNLGHDTMYWYKQDSKKFLKIMFSYNNKELIINETVPNRFSPKSPDKAHLNLHINSLELGDSAVYFCASSQEAGRNQPQHFGDGTRLSIL.

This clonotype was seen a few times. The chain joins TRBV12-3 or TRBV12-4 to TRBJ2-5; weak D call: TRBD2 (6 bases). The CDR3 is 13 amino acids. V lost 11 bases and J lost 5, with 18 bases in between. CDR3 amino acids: CAAGTEGSETQYF. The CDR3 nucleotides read TGTGCCGCCGGGACGGAGGGGAGTGAGACCCAGTACTTC.

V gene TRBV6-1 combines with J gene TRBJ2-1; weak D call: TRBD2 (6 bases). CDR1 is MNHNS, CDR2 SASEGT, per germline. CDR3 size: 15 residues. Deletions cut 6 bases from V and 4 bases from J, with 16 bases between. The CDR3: CASRPLHRGYNEQFF. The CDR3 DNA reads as TGTGCCAGCAGACCCCTCCATCGGGGGTACAATGAGCAGTTCTTC.

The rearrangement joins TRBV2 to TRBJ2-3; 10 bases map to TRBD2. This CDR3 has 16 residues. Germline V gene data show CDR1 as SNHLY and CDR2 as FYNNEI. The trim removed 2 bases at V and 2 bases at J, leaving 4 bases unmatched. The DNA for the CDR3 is TGTGCCAGCAGTGAAAATCTAGCGGGAGTCACAGATACGCAGTATTTT. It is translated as CASSENLAGVTDTQYF.

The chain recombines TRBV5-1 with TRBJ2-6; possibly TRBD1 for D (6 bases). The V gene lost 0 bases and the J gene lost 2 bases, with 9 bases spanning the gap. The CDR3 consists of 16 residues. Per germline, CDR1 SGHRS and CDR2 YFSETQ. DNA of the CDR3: TGCGCCAGCAGCTTGGCCTCAGGGGCTGGGGCCAACGTCCTGACTTTC. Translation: CASSLASGAGANVLTF.

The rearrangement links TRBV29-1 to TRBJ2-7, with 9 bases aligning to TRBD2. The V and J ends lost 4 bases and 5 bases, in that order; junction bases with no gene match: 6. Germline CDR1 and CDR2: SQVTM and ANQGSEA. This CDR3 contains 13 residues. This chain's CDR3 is CSVGREGPNEQYF. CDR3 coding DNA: TGCAGCGTTGGGCGGGAGGGCCCCAACGAGCAGTACTTC.

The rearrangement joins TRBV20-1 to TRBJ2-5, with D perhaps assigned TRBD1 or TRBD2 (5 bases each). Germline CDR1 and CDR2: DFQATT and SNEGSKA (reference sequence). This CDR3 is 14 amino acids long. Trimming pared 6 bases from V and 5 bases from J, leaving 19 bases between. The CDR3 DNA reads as TGCAGTGCCTCTCCAGGACTCTGGGGGGAGACCCAGTACTTC. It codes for CSASPGLWGETQYF.

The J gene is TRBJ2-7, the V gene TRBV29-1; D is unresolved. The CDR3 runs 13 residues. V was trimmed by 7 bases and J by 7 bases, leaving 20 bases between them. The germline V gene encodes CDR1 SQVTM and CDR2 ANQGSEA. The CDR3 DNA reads TGCAGCGGGGCTGACATGGTCGACTTTGAGCAGTACTTC. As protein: CSGADMVDFEQYF.

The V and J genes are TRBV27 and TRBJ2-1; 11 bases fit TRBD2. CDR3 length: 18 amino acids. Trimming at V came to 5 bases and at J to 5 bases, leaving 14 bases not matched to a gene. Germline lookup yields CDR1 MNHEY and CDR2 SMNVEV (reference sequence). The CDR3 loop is CASSPTPLGSGRDNEQFF. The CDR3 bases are TGTGCCAGCAGTCCAACTCCTTTGGGTAGCGGGAGGGACAATGAGCAGTTCTTC.

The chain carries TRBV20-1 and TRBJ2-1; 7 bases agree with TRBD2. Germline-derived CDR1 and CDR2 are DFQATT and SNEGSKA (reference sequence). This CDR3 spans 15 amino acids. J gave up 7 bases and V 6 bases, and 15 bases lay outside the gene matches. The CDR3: CSASSGSGIRNEQFF. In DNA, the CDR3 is TGCAGTGCGAGTTCGGGAAGCGGGATTCGGAATGAGCAGTTCTTC.

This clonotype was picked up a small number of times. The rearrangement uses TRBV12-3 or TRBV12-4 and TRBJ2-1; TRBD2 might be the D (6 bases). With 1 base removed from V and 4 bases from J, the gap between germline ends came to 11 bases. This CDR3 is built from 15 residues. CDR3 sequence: CASSLVLAAYNEQFF. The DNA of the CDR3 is TGTGCCAGCAGTTTAGTACTAGCAGCTTACAATGAGCAGTTCTTC.

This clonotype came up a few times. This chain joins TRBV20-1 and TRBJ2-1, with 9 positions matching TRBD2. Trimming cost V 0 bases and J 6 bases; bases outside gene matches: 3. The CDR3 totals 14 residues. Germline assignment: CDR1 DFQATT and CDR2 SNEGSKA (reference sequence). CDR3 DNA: TGCAGTGCTAGAGACGTACTAGCGGGCAATGAGCAGTTCTTC. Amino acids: CSARDVLAGNEQFF.

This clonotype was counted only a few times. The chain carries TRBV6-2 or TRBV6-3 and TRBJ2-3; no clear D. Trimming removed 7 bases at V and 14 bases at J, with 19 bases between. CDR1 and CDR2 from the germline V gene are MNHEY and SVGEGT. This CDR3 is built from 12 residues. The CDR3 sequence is CASNPSGRYAYF. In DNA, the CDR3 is TGTGCCAGCAACCCCTCGGGCAGATACGCGTATTTT.

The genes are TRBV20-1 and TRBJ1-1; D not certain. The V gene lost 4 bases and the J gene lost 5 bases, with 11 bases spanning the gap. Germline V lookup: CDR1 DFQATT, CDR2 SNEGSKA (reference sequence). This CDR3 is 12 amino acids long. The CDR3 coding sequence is TGCAGTGCTACCGACCGAGGGACTGAAGCTTTCTTT. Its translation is CSATDRGTEAFF.

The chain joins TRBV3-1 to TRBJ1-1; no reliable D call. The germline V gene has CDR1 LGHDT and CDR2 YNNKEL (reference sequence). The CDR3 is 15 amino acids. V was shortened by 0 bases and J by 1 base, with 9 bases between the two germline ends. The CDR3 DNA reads TGTGCCAGCAGCCAAGATGGCAGAAAGAACACTGAAGCTTTCTTT. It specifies CASSQDGRKNTEAFF.

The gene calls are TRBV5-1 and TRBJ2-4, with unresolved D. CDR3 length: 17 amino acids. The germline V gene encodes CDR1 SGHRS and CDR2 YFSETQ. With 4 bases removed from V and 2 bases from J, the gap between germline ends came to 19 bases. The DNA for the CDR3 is TGCGCCAGCAGCGTGGTCCCGGATGGCTCCTCCAAAAACATTCAGTACTTC. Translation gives CASSVVPDGSSKNIQYF.

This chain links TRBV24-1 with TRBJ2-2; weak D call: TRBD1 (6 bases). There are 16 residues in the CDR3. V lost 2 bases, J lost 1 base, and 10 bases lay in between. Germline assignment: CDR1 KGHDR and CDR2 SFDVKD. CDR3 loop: CATSDWGTRNTGELFF. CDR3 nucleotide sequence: TGTGCCACCAGTGATTGGGGGACACGGAACACCGGGGAGCTGTTTTTT.

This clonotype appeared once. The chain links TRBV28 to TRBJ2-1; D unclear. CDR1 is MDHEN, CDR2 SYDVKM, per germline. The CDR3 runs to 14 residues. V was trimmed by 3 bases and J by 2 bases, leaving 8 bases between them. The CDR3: CASSLVVAYNEQFF. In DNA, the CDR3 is TGTGCCAGCAGTTTGGTAGTCGCCTACAATGAGCAGTTCTTC.

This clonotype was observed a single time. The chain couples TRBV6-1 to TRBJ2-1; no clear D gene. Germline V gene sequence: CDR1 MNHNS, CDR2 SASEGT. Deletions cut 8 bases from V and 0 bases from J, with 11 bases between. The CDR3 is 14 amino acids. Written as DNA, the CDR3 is TGTGCCAGCCATAGACTCCGCTCCTACAATGAGCAGTTCTTC. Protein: CASHRLRSYNEQFF.

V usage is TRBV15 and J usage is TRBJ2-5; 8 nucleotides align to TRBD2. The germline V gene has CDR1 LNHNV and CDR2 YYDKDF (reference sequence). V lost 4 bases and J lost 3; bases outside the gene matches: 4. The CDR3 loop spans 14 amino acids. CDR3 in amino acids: CATSMGAGEETQYF. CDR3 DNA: TGTGCCACCAGCATGGGAGCGGGGGAAGAGACCCAGTACTTC.

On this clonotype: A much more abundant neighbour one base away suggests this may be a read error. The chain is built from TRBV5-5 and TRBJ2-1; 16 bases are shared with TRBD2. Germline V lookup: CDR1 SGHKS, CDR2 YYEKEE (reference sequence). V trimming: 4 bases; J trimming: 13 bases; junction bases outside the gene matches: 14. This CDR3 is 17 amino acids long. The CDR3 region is CASSKPGLAGGQETQFF. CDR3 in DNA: TGTGCCAGCAGCAAACCGGGACTAGCGGGAGGGCAAGAGACCCAGTTCTTC.

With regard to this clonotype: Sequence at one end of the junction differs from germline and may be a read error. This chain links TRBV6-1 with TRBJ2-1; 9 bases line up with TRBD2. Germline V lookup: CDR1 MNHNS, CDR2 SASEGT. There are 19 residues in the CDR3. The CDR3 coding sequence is TGTGCCAACAGTGGAGCGCTCTGGGGGTCGGGGACTAGCAGGGATGAGCAGTTCTTC. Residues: CANSGALWGSGTSRDEQFF.

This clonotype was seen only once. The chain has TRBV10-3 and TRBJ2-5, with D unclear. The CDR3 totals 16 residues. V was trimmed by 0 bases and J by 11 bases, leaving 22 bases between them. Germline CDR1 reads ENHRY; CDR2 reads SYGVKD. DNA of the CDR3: TGTGCCATCAGTGAGTCCTTGGGGAACGTTGACAATGAGCAGTACTTC. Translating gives CAISESLGNVDNEQYF.

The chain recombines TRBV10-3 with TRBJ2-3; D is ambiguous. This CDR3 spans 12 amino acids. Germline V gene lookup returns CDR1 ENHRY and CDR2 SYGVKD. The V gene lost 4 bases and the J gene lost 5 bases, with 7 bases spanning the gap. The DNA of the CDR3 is TGTGCCATCAGTGTGTCCGGAGATACGCAGTATTTT. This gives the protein CAISVSGDTQYF.

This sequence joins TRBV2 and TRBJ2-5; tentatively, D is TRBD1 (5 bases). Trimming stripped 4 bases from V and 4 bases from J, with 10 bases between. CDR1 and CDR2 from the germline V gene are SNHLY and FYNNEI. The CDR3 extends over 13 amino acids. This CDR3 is CASSGTQRETQYF. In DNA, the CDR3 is TGTGCCAGCAGTGGGACACAACGAGAGACCCAGTACTTC.

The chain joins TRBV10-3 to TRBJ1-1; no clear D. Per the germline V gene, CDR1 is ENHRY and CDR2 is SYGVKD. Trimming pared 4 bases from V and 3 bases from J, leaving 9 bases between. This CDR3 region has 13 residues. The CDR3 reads CAISAIMDTEAFF. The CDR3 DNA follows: TGTGCCATCAGTGCTATAATGGACACTGAAGCTTTCTTT.

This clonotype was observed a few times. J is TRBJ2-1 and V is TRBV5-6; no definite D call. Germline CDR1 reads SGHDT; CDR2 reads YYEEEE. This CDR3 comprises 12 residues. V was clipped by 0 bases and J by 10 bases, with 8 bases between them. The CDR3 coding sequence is TGTGCCAGCAGCTTGGTTGCGCGGGAGCAGTTCTTC. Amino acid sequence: CASSLVAREQFF.